This T cell receptor beta chain was recovered during a study of blood T cell repertoires in COVID-19. Study in general: The origin of the acute and convalescent COVID-19 samples was the United States, Italy and Spain.

As handled by the study authors: Nucleated cell number was recorded as an estimate derived from reference gene primer amplification. Some clones are missing from TCRdb's copy, which holds only in-frame ones; the method was immunoSEQ multiplex PCR. Clone size and the V and J calls come from that table; the DNA yielded D and trimming. The table lists 150,000 to 160,000 clones, about 85% of them singletons. Patients from Seattle were sampled longitudinally, starting during active infection. The CDR3 is 14 residues long. Deletions cut 0 bases from V and 13 bases from J, with 15 bases between. Germline V gene sequence: CDR1 SEHNR, CDR2 FQNEAQ (reference sequence).

J is TRBJ1-4 and V is TRBV7-9, with D possibly being TRBD1 (5 bases). The source is a man aged 55 to 70 with COVID-19, enrolled during active disease. Sequencing used peripheral blood. The CDR3 protein is CASSLASQGHGLFF. CDR3 DNA sequence: TGTGCCAGCAGCTTAGCATCCCAGGGTCACGGACTGTTTTTT.